What follows are 21 T cell receptor beta chains derived from one specimen sequenced in a study of spatial heterogeneity in lung cancer. General observations from the study: Mutation counts in tumors were tracked by counts of expanded intratumoral alpha and beta TCRs.

TCRdb passed the 5' RACE reads through MiXCR, listing each CDR3 protein once. The sample records roughly 11,000 distinct CDR3 sequences, 9.5% to 13% being singletons. Time point: sample taken at primary tumor resection. What these receptors recognize is not known. The input for sequencing was lung tumor tissue, taken at surgery. The origin of the receptors is a female donor with early-stage non-small cell lung cancer.

By sample fraction, this clonotype is medium-sized. This chain uses TRBV7-9 with TRBJ1-2; D uncertain. Trimming stripped 0 bases from V and 8 bases from J, with 10 bases between. Germline loops: CDR1 SEHNR, CDR2 FQNEAQ (reference sequence). CDR3 length: 13 residues. The CDR3 region has the DNA TGTGCCAGCAGCTTAGCACAGCGGGTCGGCTACACCTTC. It translates to CASSLAQRVGYTF.

Many counts were recorded for this clonotype. The chain carries TRBV11-3 and TRBJ2-1; D possibly corresponds to TRBD2 (6 bases). The CDR3 has 14 residues. V shed 4 bases and J shed 8 bases, with 15 bases lying between them. Per the germline V gene, CDR1 is SGHNT and CDR2 is YENEEA. CDR3 in amino acids: CASSSGEAGDEQFF. CDR3 DNA sequence: TGTGCCAGCAGCTCTGGCGAAGCGGGCGATGAGCAGTTCTTC.

By share, this clonotype ranks as medium-sized. J is TRBJ2-1 and V is TRBV6-6, with 7 positions matching TRBD1. Germline V gene sequence: CDR1 MNHNY, CDR2 SVGAGI (reference sequence). Germline trimming cut 5 bases from V and 5 bases from J; bases unmatched to any gene: 9. The CDR3 totals 15 residues. The CDR3 nucleotides read TGTGCCAGCAGTAGCCGGGACAGTGGAAACAATGAGCAGTTCTTC. Translated: CASSSRDSGNNEQFF.

This clonotype came up a few times. The chain combines TRBV12-3 or TRBV12-4 with TRBJ1-3, with unresolved D. This CDR3 has 14 amino acids. Trimming shortened V by 7 bases and J by 4 bases, and 14 bases separated the two germline ends. The CDR3 spells CASTAMGYGNTIYF. CDR3 in DNA: TGTGCCAGCACCGCTATGGGGTACGGAAACACCATATATTTT.

This clonotype was seen many times. V gene TRBV7-8 combines with J gene TRBJ2-1; the D gene is possibly TRBD1 (6 bases). The germline V gene has CDR1 SGHVS and CDR2 FQNEAQ. This CDR3 region has 15 residues. V dropped 2 bases and J dropped 7 bases, with 15 bases sitting between them. Here the CDR3 reads CASSLWTDGTNEQFF. The CDR3 nucleotides read TGTGCCAGCAGCTTATGGACCGACGGGACAAATGAGCAGTTCTTC.

By sample fraction, this clonotype is medium-sized. The rearrangement links TRBV7-2 to TRBJ2-5; possibly TRBD2 for D (7 bases). Trimming stripped 3 bases from V and 1 base from J, with 12 bases between. CDR1 and CDR2 (germline): SGHTA, FQGNSA. The CDR3 is made up of 15 amino acids. The CDR3 coding sequence is TGTGCCAGCAGCTTTCAGAGGGGGGGCCAAGAGACCCAGTACTTC. It is translated as CASSFQRGGQETQYF. The entire variable domain, with the rest obtained from reference TRBV7-2 and TRBJ2-5, is as follows: GAGVSQSPSNKVTEKGKDVELRCDPISGHTALYWYRQSLGQGLEFLIYFQGNSAPDKSGLPSDRFSAERTGGSVSTLTIQRTQQEDSAVYLCASSFQRGGQETQYFGPGTRLLVL.

This clonotype was recorded many times. The chain uses TRBV27 and TRBJ2-1, with a weak D call TRBD2 (5 bases). With 4 bases removed from V and 6 bases from J, the gap between germline ends came to 19 bases. Germline-derived CDR1 and CDR2 are MNHEY and SMNVEV (reference sequence). CDR3 length: 16 amino acids. In nucleotides, the CDR3 is TGTGCCAGCAGTTCCACAAGGGAGCTAGCTGCCAATGAGCAGTTCTTC. Protein sequence: CASSSTRELAANEQFF.

This clonotype was picked up many times. This sequence joins TRBV6-2 or TRBV6-3 and TRBJ2-1; D is tentatively TRBD1 or TRBD2 (6 bases each). V was shortened by 2 bases and J by 2 bases, with 16 bases between the two germline ends. Germline V CDR1 and CDR2: MNHEY, SVGEGT. This CDR3 has 17 amino acids. In DNA form, the CDR3 reads TGTGCCAGCAGTTACACGCTACAGGGAGGACCCTACAATGAGCAGTTCTTC. Amino acid sequence: CASSYTLQGGPYNEQFF.

This clonotype was seen ten or more times. The genes are TRBV6-5 and TRBJ1-6; D is ambiguous. Germline CDR1 MNHEY, CDR2 SVGAGI. The length of the CDR3 is 13 residues. Trimming took 5 bases from V and 5 from J, leaving 7 bases between them. CDR3 sequence: CASSRQNNSPLHF. For the CDR3, the DNA is TGTGCCAGCAGTAGGCAGAATAATTCACCCCTCCACTTT.

This clonotype was seen at least ten times. The genes are TRBV20-1 and TRBJ2-5; D may correspond to TRBD1 or TRBD2 (5 bases each). The V gene's germline CDR1 is DFQATT and CDR2 SNEGSKA (reference sequence). CDR3 length: 15 residues. V was shortened by 0 bases and J by 5 bases, with 16 bases between the two germline ends. CDR3 amino acids: CSARDGGSVGETQYF. CDR3 nucleotide sequence: TGCAGTGCTAGAGATGGGGGTTCAGTAGGGGAGACCCAGTACTTC.

V usage is TRBV9 and J usage is TRBJ1-1, with TRBD1 identical over 8 bases. Looked up from germline, CDR1 is SGDLS and CDR2 is YYNGEE. Trimming removed 0 bases from V and 7 bases from J; junction bases left unmatched: 11. The CDR3 is made up of 16 amino acids. The CDR3 spells CASSVALQGAINEAFF. CDR3 nucleotide sequence: TGTGCCAGCAGCGTAGCTCTTCAGGGGGCCATTAATGAAGCTTTCTTT.

This clonotype was counted many times. The chain combines TRBV2 with TRBJ1-6; no firm D call. Germline V gene sequence: CDR1 SNHLY, CDR2 FYNNEI. The V and J ends lost 7 bases and 0 bases respectively, with 13 bases between them. This CDR3 has 16 residues. CDR3 amino acids: CASTYGGSSYNSPLHF. CDR3 bases: TGTGCCAGCACTTACGGCGGGAGCTCCTATAATTCACCCCTCCACTTT. The entire variable domain, with the rest obtained from reference TRBV2 and TRBJ1-6, is as follows: EPEVTQTPSHQVTQMGQEVILRCVPISNHLYFYWYRQILGQKVEFLVSFYNNEISEKSEIFDDQFSVERPDGSNFTLKIRSTKLEDSAMYFCASTYGGSSYNSPLHFGNGTRLTVT.

This clonotype turned up a few times. The rearrangement links TRBV5-1 to TRBJ2-6; no firm D call. Trimming took off 1 base at V and 0 bases at J, with 8 bases between the two ends. The CDR3 consists of 16 residues. The V gene's germline CDR1 is SGHRS and CDR2 YFSETQ. CDR3 nucleotide sequence: TGCGCCAGCAGCTTGTACTCGTCCTCTGGGGCCAACGTCCTGACTTTC. This codes for CASSLYSSSGANVLTF.

This clonotype is medium-sized (0.01 to 0.1%) by share. The chain uses TRBV12-3 or TRBV12-4 and TRBJ1-4; D is possibly TRBD1 (5 bases). The CDR3 covers 11 residues. V was pared by 6 bases and J by 11 bases, with 10 bases between. DNA for the CDR3: TGTGCCAGCAGGACCGGGACGAAACTGTTTTTT. Translation: CASRTGTKLFF.

This clonotype was counted many times. The chain joins TRBV4-1 to TRBJ1-2, with a tentative D call TRBD1 (6 bases). Germline values: CDR1 MGHRA, CDR2 YSYEKL. Deletions cut 1 base from V and 2 bases from J, with 11 bases between. The CDR3 has 15 amino acids. The CDR3 nucleotides are TGCGCCAGCAGCCAAGTGGGGGGCTCAAACTATGGCTACACCTTC. Encoded protein: CASSQVGGSNYGYTF.

This clonotype was counted between two and nine times. DNA for the CDR3: TGTGCCAGCTCACCGCGGACTAGCGAAGATACGCAGTATTTT. Its protein product is CASSPRTSEDTQYF. The chain carries TRBV18 and TRBJ2-3; TRBD2 agrees at 9 bases. Germline V CDR1 and CDR2: KGHSH, LQKENI. J was trimmed by 5 bases and V by 3 bases; bases with no gene match: 3. The length of the CDR3 is 14 residues.

This chain connects TRBV6-2 or TRBV6-3 to TRBJ2-5, with 9 nucleotides matching TRBD1. Germline trimming cut 7 bases from V and 0 bases from J; bases unmatched to any gene: 12. Looked up from germline, CDR1 is MNHEY and CDR2 is SVGEGT. The CDR3 length is 17 residues. The chain's CDR3 is CASNPPWGQGYQETQYF. The CDR3 DNA reads TGTGCCAGCAATCCCCCCTGGGGACAGGGATACCAAGAGACCCAGTACTTC.

The genes are TRBV9 and TRBJ1-1; possibly TRBD1 for D (6 bases). Germline V CDR1 and CDR2: SGDLS, YYNGEE. Trimming took 4 bases from V and 2 from J, leaving 15 bases between them. This CDR3 spans 15 amino acids. The DNA of the CDR3 is TGTGCCAGCAGCCCCAGCTGGGGGGCTAACACTGAAGCTTTCTTT. It is translated as CASSPSWGANTEAFF.

This clonotype was counted at least ten times. V usage is TRBV9 and J usage is TRBJ2-7, with 8 bases matching TRBD2. The germline gives CDR1 SGDLS, CDR2 YYNGEE. There are 13 residues in the CDR3. Trimming at V came to 4 bases and at J to 6 bases, leaving 6 bases not matched to a gene. The CDR3 nucleotides are TGTGCCAGCAGCTCCGGGACTAGTCGCGAGCAGTACTTC. This codes for CASSSGTSREQYF.

The chain joins TRBV6-2 or TRBV6-3 to TRBJ2-1; 13 bases line up with TRBD2. V shed 6 bases, J shed 1 base, and the junction held 6 bases outside the gene matches. The CDR3 is made up of 17 amino acids. Germline CDR1 is MNHEY and CDR2 is SVGEGT. This chain's CDR3 is CASSPGLAGRSYNEQFF. The CDR3 DNA is TGTGCCAGCAGCCCGGGACTAGCGGGAAGGTCCTACAATGAGCAGTTCTTC.

This clonotype is deemed medium-sized. V gene TRBV20-1 combines with J gene TRBJ2-7; tentatively, D is TRBD1 (6 bases). This CDR3 has 14 residues. Deletions cut 3 bases from V and 0 bases from J, with 12 bases between. Germline CDR1 is DFQATT and CDR2 is SNEGSKA (reference sequence). The CDR3, as DNA: TGCAGTGCTAGTCGACAGGTGAGCTCCTACGAGCAGTACTTC. Protein sequence: CSASRQVSSYEQYF.